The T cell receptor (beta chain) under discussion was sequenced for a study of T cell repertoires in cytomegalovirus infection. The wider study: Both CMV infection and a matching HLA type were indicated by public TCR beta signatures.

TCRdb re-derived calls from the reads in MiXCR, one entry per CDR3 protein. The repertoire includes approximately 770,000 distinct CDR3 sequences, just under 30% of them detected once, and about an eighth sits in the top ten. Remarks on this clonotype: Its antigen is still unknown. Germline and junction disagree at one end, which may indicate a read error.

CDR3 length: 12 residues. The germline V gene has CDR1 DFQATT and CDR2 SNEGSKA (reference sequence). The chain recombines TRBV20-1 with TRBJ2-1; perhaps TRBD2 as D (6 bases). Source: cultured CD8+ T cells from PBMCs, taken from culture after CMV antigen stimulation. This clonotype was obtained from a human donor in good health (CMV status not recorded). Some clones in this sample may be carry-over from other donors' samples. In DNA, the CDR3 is TGCAGTGCTAGCGGGGGAAGCAATGAGCAGATCTTC. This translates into CSASGGSNEQIF.